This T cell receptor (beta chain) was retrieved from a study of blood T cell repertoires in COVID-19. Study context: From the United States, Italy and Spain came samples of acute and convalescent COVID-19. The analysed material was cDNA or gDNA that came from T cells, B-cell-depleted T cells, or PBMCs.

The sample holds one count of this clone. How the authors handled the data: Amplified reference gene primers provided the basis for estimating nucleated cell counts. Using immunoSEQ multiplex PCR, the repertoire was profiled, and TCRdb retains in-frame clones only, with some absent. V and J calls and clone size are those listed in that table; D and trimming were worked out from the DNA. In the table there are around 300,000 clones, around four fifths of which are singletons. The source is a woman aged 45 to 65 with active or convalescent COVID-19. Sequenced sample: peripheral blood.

CDR3 bases: TGTGCCAGCAGCTCCGGGGGTCGAAACACCATATATTTT. Translating it yields CASSSGGRNTIYF. The chain joins TRBV14 to TRBJ1-3, with D tentatively TRBD1 (5 bases). The germline V gene encodes CDR1 SGHDN and CDR2 FVKESK. Trimming took 5 bases from V and 5 from J, leaving 10 bases between them. This CDR3 has 13 residues.